The 30 T cell receptor beta chains listed next were all sequenced from one sample in a study of identical twins. TCRdb processed the 5' RACE reads anew with MiXCR; each CDR3 protein has one entry. The sample yields 400,000 to 500,000 distinct CDR3 sequences, less than 20% seen once. The specimen sequenced was naive T cells sorted from blood. The source is a man between 50 and 59 years old in good health.

The chain is built from TRBV20-1 and TRBJ2-1; 8 bases match TRBD2. CDR3 length equals 17 residues. Germline assignment: CDR1 DFQATT and CDR2 SNEGSKA (reference sequence). Trimming took 0 bases from V and 7 from J; bases not matched to a gene: 14. In DNA form, the CDR3 reads TGCAGTGCTAGAGATCTCCACTATGGGGCGGGGGGTAATGAGCAGTTCTTC. Translating it yields CSARDLHYGAGGNEQFF.

This clonotype was seen many times. The rearrangement uses TRBV20-1 and TRBJ1-1, with 8 bases identical to TRBD1. The J segment lost 1 base and the V segment lost 3 bases, leaving 10 bases of the junction unmatched. The CDR3 has 16 amino acids. Germline values: CDR1 DFQATT, CDR2 SNEGSKA (reference sequence). In nucleotides, the CDR3 is TGCAGTGCTAGCTCGACAGGGGTCCTTCGGAACACTGAAGCTTTCTTT. Protein: CSASSTGVLRNTEAFF.

In this sample, this clonotype turned up a few times. The rearrangement uses TRBV3-1 and TRBJ2-2; the match to TRBD2 covers 7 bases. Germline values: CDR1 LGHDT, CDR2 YNNKEL (reference sequence). The CDR3 totals 17 residues. V lost 1 base to trimming and J lost 6 bases; unmatched junction nucleotides: 11. Written as DNA, the CDR3 is TGTGCCAGCAGCCAAGGGGAGCGGGATAAAGTTGCCGGGGAGCTGTTTTTT. Its protein product is CASSQGERDKVAGELFF. The full variable domain, completed using reference TRBV3-1 and TRBJ2-2, is DTAVSQTPKYLVTQMGNDKSIKCEQNLGHDTMYWYKQDSKKFLKIMFSYNNKELIINETVPNRFSPKSPDKAHLNLHINSLELGDSAVYFCASSQGERDKVAGELFFGEGSRLTVL.

The chain carries TRBV13 and TRBJ2-7; unclear D gene. The CDR3 consists of 12 residues. Trimming pared 5 bases from V and 4 bases from J, leaving 9 bases between. CDR1 is PRHDT, CDR2 FYEKMQ, per germline (reference sequence). CDR3 in DNA: TGTGCCAGCAGCCAATGTGGATACGAGCAGTACTTC. Its translation is CASSQCGYEQYF. Full variable domain (missing parts from reference TRBV13 and TRBJ2-7): AAGVIQSPRHLIKEKRETATLKCYPIPRHDTVYWYQQGPGQDPQFLISFYEKMQSDKGSIPDRFSAQQFSDYHSELNMSSLELGDSALYFCASSQCGYEQYFGPGTRLTVT.

V and J are TRBV19 and TRBJ2-2; D not certain. Germline loops: CDR1 LNHDA, CDR2 SQIVND (reference sequence). This CDR3 has 16 residues. V gave up 1 base and J gave up 0 bases, with 9 bases separating them. The CDR3 loop reads CASSIAGSTNTGELFF. The CDR3 coding sequence is TGTGCCAGTAGTATAGCGGGCTCCACGAACACCGGGGAGCTGTTTTTT.

As DNA, the CDR3 is TGTGCCAGCAGCTACGGGACGCCTTCCTACGAGCAGTACTTC. It is translated as CASSYGTPSYEQYF. V usage is TRBV7-9 and J usage is TRBJ2-7; D might be TRBD1 or TRBD2, each matching 5 bases. Germline CDR1 SEHNR, CDR2 FQNEAQ (reference sequence). The CDR3 contains 14 residues. The V and J ends lost 4 bases and 1 base respectively, with 11 bases between them. The variable domain in full, with the rest retrieved from reference TRBV7-9 and TRBJ2-7, is DTGVSQNPRHKITKRGQNVTFRCDPISEHNRLYWYRQTLGQGPEFLTYFQNEAQLEKSRLLSDRFSAERPKGSFSTLEIQRTEQGDSAMYLCASSYGTPSYEQYFGPGTRLTVT.

This clonotype has a count of ten or more. The chain joins TRBV28 to TRBJ2-2; unclear D gene. CDR3 length equals 12 residues. CDR1 is MDHEN, CDR2 SYDVKM, per germline. V was clipped by 3 bases and J by 6 bases, with 5 bases between them. Here the CDR3 reads CASSLRSGELFF. The CDR3 DNA reads TGTGCCAGCAGTTTGCGATCCGGGGAGCTGTTTTTT. Full variable domain (rest looked up from reference TRBV28 and TRBJ2-2): DVKVTQSSRYLVKRTGEKVFLECVQDMDHENMFWYRQDPGLGLRLIYFSYDVKMKEKGDIPEGYSVSREKKERFSLILESASTNQTSMYLCASSLRSGELFFGEGSRLTVL.

This clonotype occurred a few times. A much larger clone differs from this one at a single base, so this may be a read error. This chain links TRBV29-1 with TRBJ2-1; 10 positions agree with TRBD1. The CDR3 has 15 amino acids. V was pared by 8 bases and J by 3 bases, with 10 bases of the junction left unmatched. Germline V gene data show CDR1 as SQVTM and CDR2 as ANQGSEA. The chain's CDR3 is CSFEGGQGIYNEQFF. CDR3 sequence (DNA): TGCAGCTTCGAAGGGGGACAGGGGATCTACAATGAGCAGTTCTTC.

This clonotype was recorded a few times. CDR3 in DNA: TGCAGTGCTAGAGCGGGAGGAGAGTCAGATACGCAGTATTTT. Translation: CSARAGGESDTQYF. This chain links TRBV20-1 with TRBJ2-3; 7 bases match TRBD2. V gave up 1 base and J gave up 4 bases; unmatched junction bases: 5. Germline lookup yields CDR1 DFQATT and CDR2 SNEGSKA (reference sequence). CDR3 length: 14 amino acids.

The chain is built from TRBV19 and TRBJ2-3; perhaps TRBD1 as D (6 bases). Germline V CDR1 and CDR2: LNHDA, SQIVND (reference sequence). The CDR3 extends over 15 amino acids. Trimming removed 5 bases from V and 4 bases from J, with 16 bases in between. CDR3 DNA sequence: TGTGCCAGTAGTCCGACAGGAAGTCGAGCAGATACGCAGTATTTT. Its protein product is CASSPTGSRADTQYF.

This chain links TRBV24-1 with TRBJ2-3; possibly TRBD2 for D (6 bases). This CDR3 comprises 15 residues. Deletions cut 4 bases from V and 0 bases from J, with 10 bases between. The germline V gene has CDR1 KGHDR and CDR2 SFDVKD. CDR3 nucleotides: TGTGCCACCAGTGACGGACTATACAGCACAGATACGCAGTATTTT. Translated, it gives CATSDGLYSTDTQYF.

Ten or more counts support this clonotype. The rearrangement links TRBV25-1 to TRBJ2-7, with 9 positions matching TRBD1. Germline V CDR1 and CDR2: MGHDK, SYGVNS. V lost 6 bases and J lost 6; bases outside the gene matches: 3. The CDR3 is 12 residues long. The CDR3: CASRTGGSEQYF. CDR3 in DNA: TGTGCCAGCAGAACAGGGGGCAGCGAGCAGTACTTC.

This clonotype was seen ten or more times. CDR3 protein: CSARLRDTYEKLFF. In nucleotides, the CDR3 is TGCAGTGCTAGACTCCGGGACACCTATGAAAAACTGTTTTTT. The V and J genes are TRBV20-1 and TRBJ1-4, with D tentatively TRBD1 (6 bases). The germline V gene encodes CDR1 DFQATT and CDR2 SNEGSKA (reference sequence). V was trimmed by 2 bases and J by 6 bases, leaving 13 bases between them. This CDR3 has 14 residues.

This clonotype was seen more than once but under ten times. The rearrangement joins TRBV28 to TRBJ2-7; 9 nucleotides match TRBD1. The CDR3 has 15 residues. Germline CDR1 is MDHEN and CDR2 is SYDVKM. Germline trimming cut 2 bases from V and 3 bases from J; bases unmatched to any gene: 5. The chain's CDR3 is CASSLGDREVYEQYF. The CDR3 nucleotides read TGTGCCAGCAGTTTAGGGGACAGGGAGGTCTACGAGCAGTACTTC. The full variable domain, rest sourced from reference TRBV28 and TRBJ2-7, is DVKVTQSSRYLVKRTGEKVFLECVQDMDHENMFWYRQDPGLGLRLIYFSYDVKMKEKGDIPEGYSVSREKKERFSLILESASTNQTSMYLCASSLGDREVYEQYFGPGTRLTVT.

Written as DNA, the CDR3 is TGCGCCAGCAGCCCCGATAGAGGGACAACTGACTACGAGCAGTACTTC. It encodes CASSPDRGTTDYEQYF. This chain connects TRBV5-1 to TRBJ2-7; perhaps TRBD1 as D (6 bases). Trimming removed 4 bases at V and 3 bases at J, with 20 bases between. Looked up from germline, CDR1 is SGHRS and CDR2 is YFSETQ. CDR3 length: 16 amino acids.

This clonotype turned up a few times. The chain has TRBV20-1 and TRBJ1-2, with TRBD1 as a possible D gene (6 bases). V was cut by 7 bases and J by 0 bases, with 9 bases left in between. The CDR3 runs to 12 residues. Germline lookup yields CDR1 DFQATT and CDR2 SNEGSKA (reference sequence). CDR3: CSGTEANYGYTF. In nucleotides, the CDR3 is TGCAGTGGGACAGAGGCTAACTATGGCTACACCTTC.

The chain employs TRBV4-3 and TRBJ1-1; 7 bases map to TRBD1. V shed 4 bases and J 7 bases; nucleotides not matched to a gene: 9. Germline V gene sequence: CDR1 LGHNA, CDR2 YSLEER. CDR3 length: 14 amino acids. This CDR3 is CASSRNRDSLEAFF. The CDR3 bases are TGCGCCAGCAGCCGTAACCGGGACAGCCTTGAAGCTTTCTTT.

The rearrangement links TRBV20-1 to TRBJ2-7; TRBD1 or TRBD2 may be the D gene (5 bases each). Germline CDR1 reads DFQATT; CDR2 reads SNEGSKA (reference sequence). Trimming removed 6 bases from V and 0 bases from J, with 18 bases in between. CDR3 size: 15 residues. The chain's CDR3 is CSARRDGTHSYEQYF. CDR3 DNA sequence: TGCAGTGCGAGAAGAGACGGGACCCACTCCTACGAGCAGTACTTC.

This clonotype was counted a few times. A junction end diverges from the germline sequence, so it may reflect a read error. The chain recombines TRBV7-7 with TRBJ2-3; 8 bases line up with TRBD2. The CDR3 length is 14 residues. Germline V CDR1 and CDR2: SSHAT, FNYEAQ (reference sequence). CDR3 amino acids: CASTSGLAGDTQYF. Written as DNA, the CDR3 is TGTGCTAGCACCTCCGGACTAGCTGGAGATACGCAGTATTTT. Full variable domain (missing parts from reference TRBV7-7 and TRBJ2-3): GAGVSQSPRYKVTKRGQDVTLRCDPISSHATLYWYQQALGQGPEFLTYFNYEAQPDKSGLPSDRFSAERPEGSISTLTIQRTEQRDSAMYRCASTSGLAGDTQYFGPGTRLTVL.

This clonotype was seen at least ten times. V is TRBV12-3 or TRBV12-4 and J is TRBJ2-7, with TRBD2 identical over 10 bases. After removal of 6 bases from V and 6 bases from J, the junction contained 5 bases not matched to a gene. The CDR3 contains 13 residues. CDR3 residues: CASSLAGASEQYF. CDR3 nucleotides: TGTGCCAGCAGCCTAGCGGGAGCGAGCGAGCAGTACTTC.

The table lists this clonotype with a few counts. The chain couples TRBV28 to TRBJ2-1, with D perhaps TRBD2 (5 bases). From germline, CDR1 is MDHEN and CDR2 SYDVKM. With 7 bases removed from V and 0 bases from J, the gap between germline ends came to 13 bases. The CDR3 is 15 amino acids. The CDR3 region has the DNA TGTGCCAGCATGACGACTACACGCTCCTACAATGAGCAGTTCTTC. Translated: CASMTTTRSYNEQFF.

The gene calls are TRBV7-2 and TRBJ2-5, with D perhaps matching TRBD2 (5 bases). CDR3 length: 15 amino acids. Trimming stripped 1 base from V and 5 bases from J, with 14 bases between. Germline V gene data show CDR1 as SGHTA and CDR2 as FQGNSA. As DNA, the CDR3 is TGTGCCAGCAGCTTAGGGCGGGCCCCGAGGGAGACCCAGTACTTC. Encoded protein: CASSLGRAPRETQYF.

The chain links TRBV20-1 to TRBJ2-7; 8 positions agree with TRBD2. The CDR3 extends over 19 amino acids. Looked up from germline, CDR1 is DFQATT and CDR2 is SNEGSKA (reference sequence). Trimming cost V 4 bases and J 3 bases; bases outside gene matches: 23. CDR3 in DNA: TGCAGTGCTACGTTAGCGGGGCTTTCGCCCAGGATTTTGGGCTACGAGCAGTACTTC. This translates into CSATLAGLSPRILGYEQYF.

This rearrangement joins TRBV6-2 or TRBV6-3 to TRBJ2-1; 8 nucleotides align to TRBD1. The CDR3 runs to 18 residues. With 6 bases clipped from V and 9 bases from J, the junction kept 22 bases outside the gene matches. The germline V gene encodes CDR1 MNHEY and CDR2 SVGEGT. The CDR3 protein is CASSPSGKRQGAKGEQFF. Written as DNA, the CDR3 is TGTGCCAGCAGCCCTTCGGGGAAGAGGCAGGGGGCGAAGGGTGAGCAGTTCTTC.

This clonotype occurred a few times. This chain joins TRBV7-9 and TRBJ2-5, with a tentative D call TRBD1 (6 bases). Trimming left V 5 bases short and J 5 bases short, with 15 bases between. CDR3 length equals 14 residues. CDR1 is SEHNR, CDR2 FQNEAQ, per germline (reference sequence). The CDR3 here is CASSLQGYPETQYF. The CDR3 DNA reads as TGTGCCAGCAGCCTCCAGGGGTATCCTGAGACCCAGTACTTC.

This clonotype showed up just a few times. The V and J genes are TRBV5-1 and TRBJ2-5; D not certain. The CDR3 extends over 15 amino acids. Looked up from germline, CDR1 is SGHRS and CDR2 is YFSETQ. With 4 bases removed from V and 1 base from J, the gap between germline ends came to 14 bases. CDR3 sequence (DNA): TGCGCCAGCAGCCTGGAAAGGCCCTCCCAAGAGACCCAGTACTTC. Amino acid sequence: CASSLERPSQETQYF.

The J gene is TRBJ2-7, the V gene TRBV20-1; 8 nucleotides align to TRBD2. CDR1 and CDR2 (germline): DFQATT, SNEGSKA (reference sequence). The CDR3 covers 13 residues. Trimming took 3 bases from V and 4 from J; bases not matched to a gene: 5. CDR3 DNA: TGCAGTGCTAGCGAGCGGGAGAGTTACGAGCAGTACTTC. Amino acid sequence: CSASERESYEQYF.

This clonotype was counted many times. The V and J genes are TRBV27 and TRBJ1-6; D gene unclear. V was shortened by 3 bases and J by 7 bases, with 4 bases between the two germline ends. CDR1 is MNHEY, CDR2 SMNVEV, per germline (reference sequence). The CDR3 consists of 12 residues. The CDR3 sequence: CASSFVNSPLHF. The CDR3 nucleotides read TGTGCCAGCAGTTTTGTAAATTCACCCCTCCACTTT.

This clonotype was counted many times. The chain is built from TRBV3-1 and TRBJ2-2; D is possibly TRBD2 (5 bases). Looked up from germline, CDR1 is LGHDT and CDR2 is YNNKEL (reference sequence). The ends were cut back, 1 base at V and 4 bases at J, with 7 bases in the middle. CDR3 size: 14 residues. The CDR3 loop is CASSQASGTGELFF. The CDR3 nucleotides are TGTGCCAGCAGCCAAGCCAGCGGCACCGGGGAGCTGTTTTTT.

CDR3 loop: CATRDRSSYEQYF. The CDR3 DNA is TGTGCCACCCGGGACAGGAGCTCCTACGAGCAGTACTTC. The rearrangement links TRBV2 to TRBJ2-7; 8 positions match TRBD1. The length of the CDR3 is 13 residues. The germline V gene encodes CDR1 SNHLY and CDR2 FYNNEI. Trimming cost V 10 bases and J 0 bases; bases outside gene matches: 5.